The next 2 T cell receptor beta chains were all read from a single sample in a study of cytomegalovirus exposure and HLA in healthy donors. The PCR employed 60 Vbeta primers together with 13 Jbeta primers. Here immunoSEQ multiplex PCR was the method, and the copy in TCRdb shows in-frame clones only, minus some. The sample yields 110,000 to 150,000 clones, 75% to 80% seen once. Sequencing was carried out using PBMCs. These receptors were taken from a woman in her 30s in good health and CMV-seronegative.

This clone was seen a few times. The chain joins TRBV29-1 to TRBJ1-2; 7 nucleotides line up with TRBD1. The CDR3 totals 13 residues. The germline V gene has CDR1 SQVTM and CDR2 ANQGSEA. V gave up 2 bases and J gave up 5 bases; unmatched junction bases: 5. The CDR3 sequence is CSVERDSLYGYTF. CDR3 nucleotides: TGCAGCGTTGAACGGGACAGCCTATATGGCTACACCTTC. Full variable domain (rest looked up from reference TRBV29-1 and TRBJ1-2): SAVISQKPSRDICQRGTSLTIQCQVDSQVTMMFWYRQQPGQSLTLIATANQGSEATYESGFVIDKFPISRPNLTFSTLTVSNMSPEDSSIYLCSVERDSLYGYTFGSGTRLTVV.

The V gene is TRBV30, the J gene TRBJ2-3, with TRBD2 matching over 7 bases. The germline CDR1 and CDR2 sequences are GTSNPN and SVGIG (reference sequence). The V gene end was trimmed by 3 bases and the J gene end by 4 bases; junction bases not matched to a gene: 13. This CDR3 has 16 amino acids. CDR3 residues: CAWSLLGGVGSDTQYF. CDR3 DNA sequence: TGTGCCTGGAGCCTACTGGGGGGGGTTGGATCAGATACGCAGTATTTT.